This TCR beta chain was recovered during a study of beta chain features in type 1 diabetes. Germline CDR1 SQVTM, CDR2 ANQGSEA. J gave up 1 base and V 7 bases, and 4 bases lay outside the gene matches. This CDR3 is built from 14 residues. As concerns this clone: Its antigen is still unknown. Within the sample, other DNA sequences also encode this same CDR3.

Investigators reverse transcribed all isolated RNA, so they sequenced expressed TCRB transcripts. Assay used: immunoSEQ multiplex PCR; TCRdb lists only in-frame clones, some missing. The data contain over 500,000 clones, around a sixth of them singletons. Findings of the study overall: Using cDNA template may skew counts toward highly expressing activated cells.

The sample consisted of naive CD4+ T cells from blood. This sequence joins TRBV29-1 and TRBJ2-2; TRBD1 aligns across 9 bases. The sequence was obtained from a man between 18 and 35 years old in good health. For the CDR3, the DNA is TGCAGCGCACGGGGACAGGGGAACACCGGGGAGCTGTTTTTT. Translated: CSARGQGNTGELFF.